This record covers a single T cell receptor beta chain. This sample was taken from a study of blood T cell repertoires in COVID-19. Across the whole study: The United States, Italy and Spain were the sources of the acute and convalescent COVID-19 samples.

Clones were sequenced by immunoSEQ multiplex PCR, and TCRdb holds only the in-frame ones, with some missing. Of approximately 190,000 clones in the sample, roughly 90% were seen once. This CDR3 region has 16 residues. V was trimmed by 0 bases and J by 0 bases, leaving 10 bases between them. CDR1 SGHRS and CDR2 YFSETQ come from the germline V gene. The chain joins TRBV5-1 to TRBJ2-1; D may be TRBD1 (5 bases). This clonotype was obtained from a middle-aged man with acute or convalescent COVID-19. Sequenced sample: peripheral blood. CDR3 nucleotide sequence: TGCGCCAGCAGCTTGGCAGGGTCCATCTCCTACAATGAGCAGTTCTTC. It is translated as CASSLAGSISYNEQFF.